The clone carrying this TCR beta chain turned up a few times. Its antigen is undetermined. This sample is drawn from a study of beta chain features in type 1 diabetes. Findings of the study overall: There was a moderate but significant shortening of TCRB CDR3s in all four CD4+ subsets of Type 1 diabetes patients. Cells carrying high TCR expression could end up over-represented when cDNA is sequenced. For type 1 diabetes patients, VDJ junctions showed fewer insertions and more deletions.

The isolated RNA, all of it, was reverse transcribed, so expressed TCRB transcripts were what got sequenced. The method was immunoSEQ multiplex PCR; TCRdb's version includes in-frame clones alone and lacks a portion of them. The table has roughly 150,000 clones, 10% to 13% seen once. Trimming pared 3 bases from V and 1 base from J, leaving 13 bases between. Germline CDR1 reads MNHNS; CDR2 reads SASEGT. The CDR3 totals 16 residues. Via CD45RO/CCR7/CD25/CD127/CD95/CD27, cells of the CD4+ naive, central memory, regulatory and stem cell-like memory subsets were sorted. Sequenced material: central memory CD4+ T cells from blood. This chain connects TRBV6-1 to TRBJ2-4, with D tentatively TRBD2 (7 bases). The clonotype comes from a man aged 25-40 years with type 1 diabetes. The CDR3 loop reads CASSEMGGGAKNIQYF. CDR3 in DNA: TGTGCCAGCAGTGAGATGGGAGGGGGGGCCAAAAACATTCAGTACTTC.